The next 21 T cell receptor beta chains were all read from a single sample in a study of glioma-infiltrating T cells. The iRepertoire nested amplicon-rescue multiplex PCR amplified TCR alpha and beta CDR3s from RNA. MiXCR, run by TCRdb on the multiplex PCR reads, gives a single entry per CDR3 protein. The table shows around 130,000 distinct CDR3 sequences, with 20% to 25% occurring only once. Source material: glioma tissue, nonneoplastic brain tissue, or PBMCs (not recorded which). These receptors were obtained from a human donor with low-grade glioma or glioblastoma, undergoing nonglioma brain surgery, or in good health (not recorded which).

This clonotype was counted only a few times. The V call is TRBV19, the J call TRBJ2-1, with D maybe TRBD2 (7 bases). CDR3 length: 16 residues. Germline V CDR1 and CDR2: LNHDA, SQIVND (reference sequence). V was pared by 6 bases and J by 3 bases, with 18 bases between. The CDR3 region has the DNA TGTGCCAGTAGCCCCTCGGGGGGCCTGCTCTACAATGAGCAGTTCTTC. Translating it yields CASSPSGGLLYNEQFF.

To note about this clonotype: This may be a read error, as it is one base from a much larger clone. This sequence joins TRBV6-6 and TRBJ1-6, with 7 positions matching TRBD1. CDR1 is MNHNY and CDR2 is SVGAGI in the germline V gene (reference sequence). The length of the CDR3 is 14 residues. CDR3 loop: CASRQTGDSAPLNF. The CDR3 bases are TGTGCCAGCAGGCAAACAGGGGACTCAGCCCCCCTCAACTTT.

This clonotype has more than one count but fewer than ten. This rearrangement joins TRBV28 to TRBJ2-7, with a tentative D call TRBD1 (5 bases). Trimming removed 8 bases from V and 1 base from J, with 15 bases in between. Germline V gene lookup returns CDR1 MDHEN and CDR2 SYDVKM. CDR3 length equals 14 residues. This CDR3 is CASPGPGSSYEQYV. The CDR3 coding sequence is TGTGCCAGCCCCGGTCCAGGGTCGTCCTACGAGCAGTACGTC.

This clonotype was counted a few times. V usage is TRBV24-1 and J usage is TRBJ1-2, with 7 bases aligning to TRBD1. The CDR3 totals 14 residues. CDR1 is KGHDR, CDR2 SFDVKD, per germline. V shed 7 bases, J shed 4 bases, and the junction held 8 bases outside the gene matches. This CDR3 reads CATSPRQGPYGYTF. Written as DNA, the CDR3 is TGTGCCACCAGCCCAAGACAGGGACCCTATGGCTACACCTTC.

This clonotype has ten or more counts. The rearrangement links TRBV6-6 to TRBJ1-2; D remains ambiguous. CDR1 and CDR2 from the germline V gene are MNHNY and SVGAGI (reference sequence). The CDR3 consists of 13 residues. Between the trimmed V and J ends, which lost 2 bases and 4 bases, there was a span of 8 bases. The chain's CDR3 is CASSYLVGYGYTF. In nucleotides, the CDR3 is TGTGCCAGCAGTTACCTCGTCGGCTATGGCTACACCTTC.

V is TRBV7-2 and J is TRBJ2-1; D is unresolved. The CDR3 covers 17 residues. Germline V gene sequence: CDR1 SGHTA, CDR2 FQGNSA. Trimming pared 1 base from V and 2 bases from J, leaving 15 bases between. The CDR3 bases are TGTGCCAGCAGCTTAGGATATCTTGAAGTTCCCTACAATGAGCAGTTCTTC. Residues: CASSLGYLEVPYNEQFF.

V and J are TRBV18 and TRBJ2-3; D is possibly TRBD1 (6 bases). The CDR3 is 17 residues long. CDR1 and CDR2 (germline): KGHSH, LQKENI. Trimming removed 3 bases from V and 5 bases from J, with 21 bases in between. The CDR3 is CASSPPGRQVIQDTQYF. The DNA for the CDR3 is TGTGCCAGCTCACCCCCTGGGCGACAGGTTATTCAAGATACGCAGTATTTT.

J is TRBJ2-1 and V is TRBV6-1; 10 bases fit TRBD2. The germline gives CDR1 MNHNS, CDR2 SASEGT. Trimming took 5 bases from V and 8 from J; bases not matched to a gene: 3. The CDR3 length is 13 residues. The CDR3 nucleotides are TGTGCCAGCAGTAGCGGGGGGGCGGATGAGCAGTTCTTC. The encoded protein is CASSSGGADEQFF.

The V and J genes are TRBV14 and TRBJ1-5, with D unclear. V was pared by 0 bases and J by 5 bases, with 14 bases between. Germline V gene data show CDR1 as SGHDN and CDR2 as FVKESK. The CDR3 runs to 16 residues. The CDR3 loop reads CASSQEAGSIHQPQHF. CDR3 bases: TGTGCCAGCAGCCAAGAAGCGGGAAGCATCCATCAGCCCCAGCATTTT.

This clonotype appeared a few times. CDR3 region: CSARDFEGQGAEKLFF. The CDR3 nucleotides read TGCAGTGCTAGAGATTTTGAAGGACAGGGGGCGGAAAAACTGTTTTTT. The chain carries TRBV20-1 and TRBJ1-4; the match to TRBD1 covers 11 bases. This CDR3 comprises 16 residues. Trimming removed 0 bases from V and 8 bases from J; junction bases left unmatched: 8. Per germline, CDR1 DFQATT and CDR2 SNEGSKA (reference sequence).

This clonotype has just a few counts. The rearrangement links TRBV29-1 to TRBJ2-1; 7 bases agree with TRBD1. Trimming at V came to 6 bases and at J to 0 bases, leaving 5 bases not matched to a gene. Germline V gene data show CDR1 as SQVTM and CDR2 as ANQGSEA. This CDR3 has 14 residues. The CDR3 region is CSVADRASYNEQFF. In DNA, the CDR3 is TGCAGCGTAGCTGACAGGGCCTCCTACAATGAGCAGTTCTTC.

This clonotype was seen ten or more times. The V and J genes are TRBV6-1 and TRBJ2-3; D is unclear. Per germline, CDR1 MNHNS and CDR2 SASEGT. The CDR3 has 12 amino acids. The germline V and J ends were trimmed by 5 bases and 7 bases, with 10 bases remaining between them. The CDR3 sequence is CASSLDVHTQYF. CDR3 DNA sequence: TGTGCCAGCAGTTTGGACGTACATACGCAGTATTTT.

The CDR3: CASSPTAEESYEQYV. The DNA for the CDR3 is TGTGCCAGCAGCCCTACCGCGGAGGAATCCTACGAGCAGTACGTC. The V and J genes are TRBV7-6 and TRBJ2-7, with a tentative D call TRBD2 (5 bases). Deletions cut 5 bases from V and 1 base from J, with 15 bases between. Germline assignment: CDR1 SGHVS and CDR2 FNYEAQ. The CDR3 loop spans 15 amino acids.

This clonotype was found a few times. The chain couples TRBV20-1 to TRBJ2-5; the D gene is possibly TRBD2 (5 bases). Germline lookup yields CDR1 DFQATT and CDR2 SNEGSKA (reference sequence). The CDR3 is made up of 12 amino acids. The V gene lost 0 bases and the J gene lost 5 bases, with 7 bases spanning the gap. The CDR3 DNA is TGCAGTGCTAGAGATCGCGGGGAGACCCAGTACTTC. Translation: CSARDRGETQYF.

This sequence joins TRBV10-3 and TRBJ1-1; TRBD1 agrees at 11 bases. Unmatched junction bases numbered 7, after V lost 7 bases and J lost 6 bases. This CDR3 comprises 14 residues. The germline CDR1 and CDR2 sequences are ENHRY and SYGVKD. The CDR3 is CAITRGQGAPEAFF. CDR3 nucleotide sequence: TGTGCCATCACCAGAGGACAGGGGGCACCTGAAGCTTTCTTT.

The chain carries TRBV28 and TRBJ2-5, with D perhaps matching TRBD1 (6 bases). CDR3 length: 12 residues. Per germline, CDR1 MDHEN and CDR2 SYDVKM. V gave up 7 bases and J gave up 4 bases, with 10 bases separating them. CDR3 in DNA: TGTGCCAGCAAACAGGGAATAGAGACCCAGTACTTC. It encodes CASKQGIETQYF.

This sequence joins TRBV28 and TRBJ2-7; D unresolved. This CDR3 has 12 residues. The V end lost 6 bases, the J end lost 4 bases, and 10 bases lay between the germline ends. Germline CDR1 is MDHEN and CDR2 is SYDVKM. The CDR3 coding sequence is TGTGCCAGCAGCTCAAAGTCTTACGAGCAGTACGTC. This translates into CASSSKSYEQYV.

This clonotype was detected many times. The gene calls are TRBV20-1 and TRBJ1-1; a possible D gene is TRBD1 (5 bases). The V end lost 1 base, the J end lost 0 bases, and 9 bases lay between the germline ends. This CDR3 is built from 14 residues. From germline, CDR1 is DFQATT and CDR2 SNEGSKA (reference sequence). CDR3 in amino acids: CSARGTSMNTEAFF. The CDR3 DNA is TGCAGTGCTAGAGGGACAAGTATGAACACTGAAGCTTTCTTT.

This clonotype has more than one count but fewer than ten. The rearrangement uses TRBV5-1 and TRBJ2-7; the D is unclear. The V gene's germline CDR1 is SGHRS and CDR2 YFSETQ. V was clipped by 0 bases and J by 1 base, with 2 bases between them. The CDR3 has 12 residues. CDR3 nucleotide sequence: TGCGCCAGCAGCTTGGTGTCCTACGAGCAGTACGTC. Protein: CASSLVSYEQYV.

There are many counts of this clonotype. The J gene is TRBJ1-1, the V gene TRBV6-1, with 7 bases aligning to TRBD1. CDR1 and CDR2 (germline): MNHNS, SASEGT. This CDR3 spans 14 amino acids. The junction had 7 bases not matched to a gene; V was cut back by 5 bases and J by 4 bases. The CDR3 reads CASSTGDVGTEAFF. CDR3 DNA sequence: TGTGCCAGCAGTACAGGGGACGTGGGCACTGAAGCTTTCTTT.

This clonotype was detected ten times or more. This chain uses TRBV6-1 with TRBJ1-1; the D is unclear. Germline V gene data show CDR1 as MNHNS and CDR2 as SASEGT. Deletions cut 5 bases from V and 2 bases from J, with 9 bases between. CDR3 length equals 13 residues. The CDR3 DNA reads as TGTGCCAGCAGTTCCGGGATCAACACTGAAGCTTTCTTT. This translates into CASSSGINTEAFF.